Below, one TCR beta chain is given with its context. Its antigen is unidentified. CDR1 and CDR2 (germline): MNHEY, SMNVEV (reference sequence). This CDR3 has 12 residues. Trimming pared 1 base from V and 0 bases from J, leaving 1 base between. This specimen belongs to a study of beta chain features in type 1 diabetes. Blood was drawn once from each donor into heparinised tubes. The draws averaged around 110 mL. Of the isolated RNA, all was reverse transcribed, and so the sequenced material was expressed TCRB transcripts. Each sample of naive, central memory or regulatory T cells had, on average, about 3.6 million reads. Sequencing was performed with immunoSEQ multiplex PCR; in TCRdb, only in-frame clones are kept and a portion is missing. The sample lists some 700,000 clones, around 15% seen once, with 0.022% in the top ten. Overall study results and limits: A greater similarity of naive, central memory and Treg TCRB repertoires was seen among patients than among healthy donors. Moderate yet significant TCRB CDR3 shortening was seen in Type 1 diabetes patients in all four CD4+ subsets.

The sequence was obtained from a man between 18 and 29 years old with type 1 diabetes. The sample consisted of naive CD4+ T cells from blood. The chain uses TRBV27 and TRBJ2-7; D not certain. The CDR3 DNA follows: TGTGCCAGCAGTTTATACTCCTACGAGCAGTACTTC. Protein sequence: CASSLYSYEQYF.